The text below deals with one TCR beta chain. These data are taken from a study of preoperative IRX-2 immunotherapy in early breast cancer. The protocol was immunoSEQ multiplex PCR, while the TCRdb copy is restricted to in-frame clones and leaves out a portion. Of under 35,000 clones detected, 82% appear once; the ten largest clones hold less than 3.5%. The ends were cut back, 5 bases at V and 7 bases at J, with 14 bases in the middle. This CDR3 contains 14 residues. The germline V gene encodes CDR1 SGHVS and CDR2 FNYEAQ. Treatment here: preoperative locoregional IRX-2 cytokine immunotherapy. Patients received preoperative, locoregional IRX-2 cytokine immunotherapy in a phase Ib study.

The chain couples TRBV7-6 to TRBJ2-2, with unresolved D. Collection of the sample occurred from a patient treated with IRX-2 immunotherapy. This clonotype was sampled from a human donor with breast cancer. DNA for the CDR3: TGTGCCAGCAGCCAAAGCAATAGGATCGGGGAGCTGTTTTTT. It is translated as CASSQSNRIGELFF.